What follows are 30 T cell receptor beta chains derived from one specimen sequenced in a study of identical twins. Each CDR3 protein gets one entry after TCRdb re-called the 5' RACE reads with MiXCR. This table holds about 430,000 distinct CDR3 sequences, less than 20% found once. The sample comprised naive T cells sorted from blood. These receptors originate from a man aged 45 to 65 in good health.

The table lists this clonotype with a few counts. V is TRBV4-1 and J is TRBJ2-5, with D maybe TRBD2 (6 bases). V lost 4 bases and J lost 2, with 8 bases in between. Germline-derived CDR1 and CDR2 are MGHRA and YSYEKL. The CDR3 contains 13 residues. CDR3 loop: CASSRTTQETQYF. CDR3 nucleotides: TGCGCCAGCAGCCGGACTACTCAAGAGACCCAGTACTTC.

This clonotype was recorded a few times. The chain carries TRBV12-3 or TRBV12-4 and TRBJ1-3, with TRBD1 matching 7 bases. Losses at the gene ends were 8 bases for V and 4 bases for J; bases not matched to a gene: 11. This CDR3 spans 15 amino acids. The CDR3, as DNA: TGTGCCAGCGGACCGACGGGACAGTTCGGAAACACCATATATTTT. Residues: CASGPTGQFGNTIYF.

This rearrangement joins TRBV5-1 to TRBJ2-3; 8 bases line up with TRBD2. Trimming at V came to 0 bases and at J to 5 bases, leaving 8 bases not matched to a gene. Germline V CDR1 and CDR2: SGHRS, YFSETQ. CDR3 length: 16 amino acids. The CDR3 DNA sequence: TGCGCCAGCAGCTTGGCCACGGGGGGGCCCGGAGATACGCAGTATTTT. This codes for CASSLATGGPGDTQYF. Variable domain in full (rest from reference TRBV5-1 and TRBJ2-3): KAGVTQTPRYLIKTRGQQVTLSCSPISGHRSVSWYQQTPGQGLQFLFEYFSETQRNKGNFPGRFSGRQFSNSRSEMNVSTLELGDSALYLCASSLATGGPGDTQYFGPGTRLTVL.

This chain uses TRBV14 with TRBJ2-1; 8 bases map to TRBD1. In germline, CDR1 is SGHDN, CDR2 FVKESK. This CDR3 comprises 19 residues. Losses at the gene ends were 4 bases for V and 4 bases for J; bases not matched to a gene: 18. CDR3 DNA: TGTGCCAGCAGCCCGTTGGAATATTCGGCCAGGGGGCTATACAATGAGCAGTTCTTC. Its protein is CASSPLEYSARGLYNEQFF.

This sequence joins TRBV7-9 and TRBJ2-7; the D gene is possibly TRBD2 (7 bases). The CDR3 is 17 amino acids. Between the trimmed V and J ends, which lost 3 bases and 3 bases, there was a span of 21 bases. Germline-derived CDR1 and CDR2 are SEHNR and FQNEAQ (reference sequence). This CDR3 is CASSFPPTGGSFYEQYF. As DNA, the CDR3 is TGTGCCAGCAGCTTCCCCCCCACGGGGGGCTCCTTCTACGAGCAGTACTTC. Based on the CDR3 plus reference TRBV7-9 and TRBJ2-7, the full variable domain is DTGVSQNPRHKITKRGQNVTFRCDPISEHNRLYWYRQTLGQGPEFLTYFQNEAQLEKSRLLSDRFSAERPKGSFSTLEIQRTEQGDSAMYLCASSFPPTGGSFYEQYFGPGTRLTVT.

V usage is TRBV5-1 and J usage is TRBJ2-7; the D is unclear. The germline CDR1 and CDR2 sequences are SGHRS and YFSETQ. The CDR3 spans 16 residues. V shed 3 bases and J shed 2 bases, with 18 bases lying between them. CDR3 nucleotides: TGCGCCAGCAGCTCCCCCGGAGTAAGTAGGACCTACGAGCAGTACTTC. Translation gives CASSSPGVSRTYEQYF.

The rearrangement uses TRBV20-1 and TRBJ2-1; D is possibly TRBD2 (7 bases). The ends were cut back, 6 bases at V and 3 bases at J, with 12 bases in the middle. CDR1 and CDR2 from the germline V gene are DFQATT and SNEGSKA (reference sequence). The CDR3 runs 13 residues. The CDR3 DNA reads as TGCAGTGCAGGAGGGGGGGACTACAATGAGCAGTTCTTC. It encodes CSAGGGDYNEQFF.

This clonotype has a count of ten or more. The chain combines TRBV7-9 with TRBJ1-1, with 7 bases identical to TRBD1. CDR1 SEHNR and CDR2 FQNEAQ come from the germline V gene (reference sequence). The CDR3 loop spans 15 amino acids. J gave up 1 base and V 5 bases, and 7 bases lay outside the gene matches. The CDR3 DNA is TGTGCCAGCAGCCACCAGACAGGGAGGAACACTGAAGCTTTCTTT. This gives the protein CASSHQTGRNTEAFF.

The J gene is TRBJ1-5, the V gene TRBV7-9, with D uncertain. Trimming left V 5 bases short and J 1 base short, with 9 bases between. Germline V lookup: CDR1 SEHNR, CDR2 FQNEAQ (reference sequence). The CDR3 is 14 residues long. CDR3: CASSRDTSNQPQHF. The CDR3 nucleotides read TGTGCCAGCAGCAGAGATACAAGCAATCAGCCCCAGCATTTT.

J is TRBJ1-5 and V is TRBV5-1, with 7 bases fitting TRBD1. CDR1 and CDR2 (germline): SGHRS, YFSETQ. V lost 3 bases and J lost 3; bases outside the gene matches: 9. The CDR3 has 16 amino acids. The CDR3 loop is CASSSRGQVFNQPQHF. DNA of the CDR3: TGCGCCAGCAGCTCCCGCGGACAGGTTTTCAATCAGCCCCAGCATTTT.

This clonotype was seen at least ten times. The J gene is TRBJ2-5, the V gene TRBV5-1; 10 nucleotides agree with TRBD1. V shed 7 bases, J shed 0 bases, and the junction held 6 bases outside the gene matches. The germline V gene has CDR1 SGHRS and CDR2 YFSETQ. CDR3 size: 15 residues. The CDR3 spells CASRWTGGYQETQYF. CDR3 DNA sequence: TGCGCCAGCCGTTGGACAGGGGGTTACCAAGAGACCCAGTACTTC. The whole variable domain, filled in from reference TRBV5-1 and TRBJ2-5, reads KAGVTQTPRYLIKTRGQQVTLSCSPISGHRSVSWYQQTPGQGLQFLFEYFSETQRNKGNFPGRFSGRQFSNSRSEMNVSTLELGDSALYLCASRWTGGYQETQYFGPGTRLLVL.

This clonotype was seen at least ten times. Written as DNA, the CDR3 is TGTGCCACCTGGTGTTGCCAGAATGAGCAGTTCTTC. Residues: CATWCCQNEQFF. This chain joins TRBV24-1 and TRBJ2-1; no definite D call. Germline assignment: CDR1 KGHDR and CDR2 SFDVKD. Trimming took 9 bases from V and 7 from J, leaving 12 bases between them. The CDR3 consists of 12 residues.

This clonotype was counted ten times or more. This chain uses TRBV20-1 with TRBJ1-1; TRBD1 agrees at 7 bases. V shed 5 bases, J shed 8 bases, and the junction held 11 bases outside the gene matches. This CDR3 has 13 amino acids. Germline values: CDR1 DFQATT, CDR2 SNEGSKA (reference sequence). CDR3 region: CSAFLFQGGEAFF. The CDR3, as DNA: TGCAGTGCTTTTTTATTTCAGGGGGGAGAAGCTTTCTTT.

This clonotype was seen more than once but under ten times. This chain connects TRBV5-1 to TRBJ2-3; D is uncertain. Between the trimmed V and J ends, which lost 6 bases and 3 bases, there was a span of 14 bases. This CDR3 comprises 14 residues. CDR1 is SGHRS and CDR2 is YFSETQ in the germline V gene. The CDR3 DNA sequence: TGCGCCAGCACTAACCGGATCGGTACAGATACGCAGTATTTT. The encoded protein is CASTNRIGTDTQYF.

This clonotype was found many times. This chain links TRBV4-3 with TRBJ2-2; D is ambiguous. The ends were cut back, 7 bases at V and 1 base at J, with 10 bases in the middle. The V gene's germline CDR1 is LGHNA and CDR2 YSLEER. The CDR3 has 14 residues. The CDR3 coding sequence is TGCGCCAGCAAGCCGGATATGAACACCGGGGAGCTGTTTTTT. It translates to CASKPDMNTGELFF.

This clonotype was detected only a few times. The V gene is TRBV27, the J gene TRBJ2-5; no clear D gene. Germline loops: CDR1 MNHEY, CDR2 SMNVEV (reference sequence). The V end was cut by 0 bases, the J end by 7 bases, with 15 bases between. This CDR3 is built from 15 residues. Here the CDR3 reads CASSLSELGRGTQYF. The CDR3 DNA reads TGTGCCAGCAGTTTATCGGAATTGGGTCGTGGGACCCAGTACTTC.

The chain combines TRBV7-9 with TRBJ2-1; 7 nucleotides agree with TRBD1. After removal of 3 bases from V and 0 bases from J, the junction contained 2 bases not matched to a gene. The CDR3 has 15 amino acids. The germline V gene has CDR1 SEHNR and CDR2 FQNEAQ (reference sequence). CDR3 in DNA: TGTGCCAGCAGCTTCGACAGGGACTCCTACAATGAGCAGTTCTTC. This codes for CASSFDRDSYNEQFF.

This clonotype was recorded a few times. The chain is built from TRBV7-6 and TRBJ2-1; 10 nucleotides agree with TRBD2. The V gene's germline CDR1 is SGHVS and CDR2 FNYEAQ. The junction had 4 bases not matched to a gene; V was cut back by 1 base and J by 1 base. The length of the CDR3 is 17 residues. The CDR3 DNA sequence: TGTGCCAGCAGCTTAGTTTCTAGCGGGAGTTCCTACAATGAGCAGTTCTTC. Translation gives CASSLVSSGSSYNEQFF.

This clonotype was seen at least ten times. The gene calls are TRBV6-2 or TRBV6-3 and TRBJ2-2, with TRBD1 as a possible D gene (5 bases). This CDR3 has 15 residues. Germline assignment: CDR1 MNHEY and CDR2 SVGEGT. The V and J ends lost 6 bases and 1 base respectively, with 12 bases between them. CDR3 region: CASRGLFVNTGELFF. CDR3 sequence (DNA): TGTGCCAGCAGGGGGCTTTTCGTGAACACCGGGGAGCTGTTTTTT.

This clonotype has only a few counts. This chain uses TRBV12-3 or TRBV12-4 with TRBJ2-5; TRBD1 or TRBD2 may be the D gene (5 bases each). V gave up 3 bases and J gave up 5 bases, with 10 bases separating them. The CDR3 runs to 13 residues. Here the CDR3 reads CASSFDWGETQYF. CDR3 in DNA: TGTGCCAGCAGTTTTGACTGGGGGGAGACCCAGTACTTC.

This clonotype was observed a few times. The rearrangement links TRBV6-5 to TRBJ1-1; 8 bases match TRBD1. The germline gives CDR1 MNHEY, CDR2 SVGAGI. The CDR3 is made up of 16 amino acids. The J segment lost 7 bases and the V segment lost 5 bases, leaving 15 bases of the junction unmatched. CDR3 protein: CASSTTRGRGWVEAFF. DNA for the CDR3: TGTGCCAGCAGTACTACCAGGGGGCGGGGATGGGTTGAAGCTTTCTTT.

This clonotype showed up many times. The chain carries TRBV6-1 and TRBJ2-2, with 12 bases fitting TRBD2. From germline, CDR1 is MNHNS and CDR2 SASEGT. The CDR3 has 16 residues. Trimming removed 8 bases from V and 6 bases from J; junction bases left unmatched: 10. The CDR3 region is CASRTLAGGPSGELFF. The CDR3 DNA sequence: TGTGCCAGCCGGACTCTAGCGGGAGGGCCCTCCGGGGAGCTGTTTTTT.

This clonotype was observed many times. CDR3 sequence (DNA): TGCGCCAGCAGCTCGAGCGGACAGGGGGCGTACAATGAGCAGTTCTTC. Its protein is CASSSSGQGAYNEQFF. The V and J genes are TRBV5-1 and TRBJ2-1; 11 bases align to TRBD1. From germline, CDR1 is SGHRS and CDR2 YFSETQ. The CDR3 is 16 amino acids. The J segment lost 4 bases and the V segment lost 3 bases, leaving 6 bases of the junction unmatched.

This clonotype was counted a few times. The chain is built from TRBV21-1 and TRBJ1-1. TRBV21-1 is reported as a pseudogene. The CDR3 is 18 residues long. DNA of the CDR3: TGTGCCAGCAGCAAAGTAGGTTGGGAGTCCTCTAGGCTCACTGAAGCTTTCTTT. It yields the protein CASSKVGWESSRLTEAFF.

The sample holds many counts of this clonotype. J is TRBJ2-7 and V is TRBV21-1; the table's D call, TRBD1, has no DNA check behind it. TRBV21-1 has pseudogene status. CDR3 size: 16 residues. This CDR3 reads CASSKVGDRVSYEQYF. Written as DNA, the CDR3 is TGTGCCAGCAGCAAAGTTGGGGACAGGGTCTCCTACGAGCAGTACTTC.

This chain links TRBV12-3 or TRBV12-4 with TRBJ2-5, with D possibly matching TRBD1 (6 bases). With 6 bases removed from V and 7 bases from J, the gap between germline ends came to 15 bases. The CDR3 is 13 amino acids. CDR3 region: CASRPTGIGTQYF. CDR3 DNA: TGTGCCAGCAGACCTACAGGGATAGGGACCCAGTACTTC.

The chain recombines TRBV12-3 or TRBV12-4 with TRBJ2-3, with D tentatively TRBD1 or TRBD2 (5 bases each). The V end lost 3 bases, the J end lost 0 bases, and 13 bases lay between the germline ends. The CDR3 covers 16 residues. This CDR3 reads CASSFRRGESTDTQYF. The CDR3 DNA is TGTGCCAGCAGTTTTCGTCGGGGCGAAAGCACAGATACGCAGTATTTT.

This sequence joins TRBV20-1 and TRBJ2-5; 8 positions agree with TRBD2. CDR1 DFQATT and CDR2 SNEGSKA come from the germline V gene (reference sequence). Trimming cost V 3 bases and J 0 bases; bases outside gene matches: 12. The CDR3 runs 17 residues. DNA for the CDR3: TGCAGTGCTAGTCGTGGGGCGGGGGGCATGTACCAAGAGACCCAGTACTTC. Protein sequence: CSASRGAGGMYQETQYF.

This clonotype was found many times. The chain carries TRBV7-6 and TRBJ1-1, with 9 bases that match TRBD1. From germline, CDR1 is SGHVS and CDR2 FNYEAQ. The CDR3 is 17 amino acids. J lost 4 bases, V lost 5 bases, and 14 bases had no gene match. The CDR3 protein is CASSPSPGTGFGTEAFF. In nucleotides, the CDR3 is TGTGCCAGCAGCCCATCTCCCGGGACAGGGTTTGGCACTGAAGCTTTCTTT.

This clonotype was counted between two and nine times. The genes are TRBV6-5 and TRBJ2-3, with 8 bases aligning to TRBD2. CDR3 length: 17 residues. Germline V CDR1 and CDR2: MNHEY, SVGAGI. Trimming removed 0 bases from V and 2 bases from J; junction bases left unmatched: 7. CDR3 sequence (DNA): TGTGCCAGCAGTTACTCGATAGGCGGGGGGACCACAGATACGCAGTATTTT. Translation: CASSYSIGGGTTDTQYF.